The source of this T cell receptor beta chain is a study of cytomegalovirus exposure and HLA in healthy donors. Study-wide findings and caveats: It was reported that TCR beta sequences correctly inferred the HLA-A and HLA-B alleles for most subjects. Later work found that TCR association rates differed between HLA loci; DRB1 had the most and HLA-C the fewest. As a later analysis revealed, most CMV-associated TCR beta chains appeared HLA-restricted.

Primers included in the PCR were 60 Vbeta and 13 Jbeta primers. Profiling relied on immunoSEQ multiplex PCR, and the TCRdb table lists in-frame clones only, not all of them. The data contain some 90,000 clones, 70% of them seen just once; the ten biggest clones take up roughly 2.5%. The table lists this clone with a few counts. The antigen is not known. Sequencing used PBMCs. This receptor was taken from a man in his forties or fifties in good health and CMV-seronegative.

The CDR3 sequence: CASRGTGRVNEKLFF. CDR3 bases: TGTGCCAGCAGGGGCACAGGGAGGGTAAATGAAAAACTGTTTTTT. The rearrangement links TRBV5-6 to TRBJ1-4; D is possibly TRBD1 (6 bases). Trimming shortened V by 5 bases and J by 5 bases, and 16 bases separated the two germline ends. The CDR3 contains 15 residues. Germline CDR1 and CDR2: SGHDT and YYEEEE.